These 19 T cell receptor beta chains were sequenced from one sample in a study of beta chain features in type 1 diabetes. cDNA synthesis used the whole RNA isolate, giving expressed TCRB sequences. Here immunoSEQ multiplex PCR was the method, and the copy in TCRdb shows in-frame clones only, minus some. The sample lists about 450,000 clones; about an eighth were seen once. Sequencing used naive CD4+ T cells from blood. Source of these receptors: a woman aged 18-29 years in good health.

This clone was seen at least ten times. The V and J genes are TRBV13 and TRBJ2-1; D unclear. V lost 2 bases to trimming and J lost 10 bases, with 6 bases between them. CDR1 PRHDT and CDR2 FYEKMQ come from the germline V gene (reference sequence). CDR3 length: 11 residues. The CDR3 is CASSLHGEQFF. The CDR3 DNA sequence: TGTGCCAGCAGCTTACACGGGGAGCAGTTCTTC.

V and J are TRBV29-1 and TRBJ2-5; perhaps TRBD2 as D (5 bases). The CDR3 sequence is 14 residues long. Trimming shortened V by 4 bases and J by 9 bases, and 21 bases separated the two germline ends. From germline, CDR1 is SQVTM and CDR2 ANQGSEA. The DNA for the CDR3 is TGCAGCGTTGCCCCCAGACTAAGGTCCGATCCCCAGTACTTC. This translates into CSVAPRLRSDPQYF.

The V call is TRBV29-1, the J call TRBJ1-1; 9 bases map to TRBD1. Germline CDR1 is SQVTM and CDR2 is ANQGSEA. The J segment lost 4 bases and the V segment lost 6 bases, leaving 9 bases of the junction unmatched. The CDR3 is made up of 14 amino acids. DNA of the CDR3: TGCAGCGTGATCAAGGGACAGGGTGGCACTGAAGCTTTCTTT. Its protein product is CSVIKGQGGTEAFF.

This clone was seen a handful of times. CDR3 DNA: TGTGCCAGCAGTGCAACGGTTTCCAATTCACCCCTCCACTTT. The encoded protein is CASSATVSNSPLHF. The rearrangement links TRBV25-1 to TRBJ1-6; D remains ambiguous. The CDR3 is 14 amino acids. Trimming left V 4 bases short and J 7 bases short, with 11 bases between. The V gene's germline CDR1 is MGHDK and CDR2 SYGVNS.

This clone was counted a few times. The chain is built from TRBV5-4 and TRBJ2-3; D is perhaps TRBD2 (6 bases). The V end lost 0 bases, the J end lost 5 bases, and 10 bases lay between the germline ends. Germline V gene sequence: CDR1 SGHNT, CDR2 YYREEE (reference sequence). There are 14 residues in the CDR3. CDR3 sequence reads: CASSLGDLGDTQYF. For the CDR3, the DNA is TGTGCCAGCAGCTTGGGGGACTTGGGAGATACGCAGTATTTT.

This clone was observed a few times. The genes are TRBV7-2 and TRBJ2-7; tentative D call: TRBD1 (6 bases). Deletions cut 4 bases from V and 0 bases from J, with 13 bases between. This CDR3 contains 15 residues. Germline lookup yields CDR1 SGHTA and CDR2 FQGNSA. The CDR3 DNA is TGTGCCAGCAGCTCCACAGGGTCGAGCTCCTACGAGCAGTACTTC. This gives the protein CASSSTGSSSYEQYF.

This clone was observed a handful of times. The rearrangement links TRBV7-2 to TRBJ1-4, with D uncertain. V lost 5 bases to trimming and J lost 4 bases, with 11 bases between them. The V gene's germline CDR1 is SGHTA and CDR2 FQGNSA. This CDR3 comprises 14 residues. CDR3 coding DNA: TGTGCCAGCAGCCGATCGCCGAATAATGAAAAACTGTTTTTT. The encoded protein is CASSRSPNNEKLFF.

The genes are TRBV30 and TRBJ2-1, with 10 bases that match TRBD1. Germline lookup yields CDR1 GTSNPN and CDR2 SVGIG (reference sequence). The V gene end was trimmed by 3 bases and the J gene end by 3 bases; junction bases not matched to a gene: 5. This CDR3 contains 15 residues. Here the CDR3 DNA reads TGTGCCTGGAGAACCGGGACAGGGGACTACAATGAGCAGTTCTTC. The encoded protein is CAWRTGTGDYNEQFF.

CDR3 residues: CASSDPGSRDTQYF. The DNA for the CDR3 is TGTGCCAGCAGTGATCCTGGGTCGAGGGATACGCAGTATTTT. The chain couples TRBV27 to TRBJ2-3; D unclear. V dropped 5 bases and J dropped 6 bases, with 15 bases sitting between them. The CDR3 spans 14 residues. Germline V gives CDR1 MNHEY, CDR2 SMNVEV (reference sequence).

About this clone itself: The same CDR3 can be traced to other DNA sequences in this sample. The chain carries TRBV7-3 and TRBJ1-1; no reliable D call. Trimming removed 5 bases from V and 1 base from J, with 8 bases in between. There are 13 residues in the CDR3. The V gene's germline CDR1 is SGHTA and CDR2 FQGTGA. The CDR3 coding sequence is TGTGCCAGCAGCCTAGGACGGAACACTGAAGCTTTCTTT. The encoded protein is CASSLGRNTEAFF.

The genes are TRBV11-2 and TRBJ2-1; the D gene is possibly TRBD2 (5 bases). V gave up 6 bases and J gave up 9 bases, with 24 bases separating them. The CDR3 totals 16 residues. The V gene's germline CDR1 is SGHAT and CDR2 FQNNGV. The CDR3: CASRDWAGQGRSEQFF. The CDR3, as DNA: TGTGCCAGCAGGGACTGGGCGGGCCAAGGCCGCAGTGAGCAGTTCTTC.

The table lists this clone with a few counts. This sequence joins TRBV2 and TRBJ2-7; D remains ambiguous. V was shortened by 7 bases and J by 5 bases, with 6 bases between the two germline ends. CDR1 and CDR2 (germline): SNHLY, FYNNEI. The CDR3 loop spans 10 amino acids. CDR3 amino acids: CASKGNEQYF. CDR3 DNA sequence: TGTGCCAGCAAGGGAAACGAGCAGTACTTC.

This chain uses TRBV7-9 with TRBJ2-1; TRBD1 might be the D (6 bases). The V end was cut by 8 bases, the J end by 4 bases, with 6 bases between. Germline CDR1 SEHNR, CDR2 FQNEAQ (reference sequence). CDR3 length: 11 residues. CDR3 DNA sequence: TGTGCCAGCGGGACATACAATGAGCAGTTCTTC. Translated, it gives CASGTYNEQFF.

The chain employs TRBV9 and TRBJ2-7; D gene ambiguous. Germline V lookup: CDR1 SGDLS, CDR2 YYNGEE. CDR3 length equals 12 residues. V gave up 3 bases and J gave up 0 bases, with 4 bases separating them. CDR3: CASSGSSYEQYF. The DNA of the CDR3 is TGTGCCAGCAGCGGAAGCTCCTACGAGCAGTACTTC.

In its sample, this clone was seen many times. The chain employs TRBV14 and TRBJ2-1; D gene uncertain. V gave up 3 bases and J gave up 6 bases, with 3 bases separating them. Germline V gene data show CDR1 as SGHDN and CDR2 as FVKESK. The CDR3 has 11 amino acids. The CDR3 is CASSHRNEQFF. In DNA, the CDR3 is TGTGCCAGCAGCCATCGCAATGAGCAGTTCTTC. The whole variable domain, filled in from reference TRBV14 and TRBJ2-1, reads EAGVTQFPSHSVIEKGQTVTLRCDPISGHDNLYWYRRVMGKEIKFLLHFVKESKQDESGMPNNRFLAERTGGTYSTLKVQPAELEDSGVYFCASSHRNEQFFGPGTRLTVL.

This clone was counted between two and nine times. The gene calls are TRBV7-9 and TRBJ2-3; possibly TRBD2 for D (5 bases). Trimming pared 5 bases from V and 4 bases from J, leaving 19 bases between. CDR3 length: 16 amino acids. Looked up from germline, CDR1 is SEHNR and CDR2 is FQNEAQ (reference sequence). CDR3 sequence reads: CASSLMSGSGADTQYF. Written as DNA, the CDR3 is TGTGCCAGCAGCCTGATGAGTGGGAGTGGGGCAGATACGCAGTATTTT.

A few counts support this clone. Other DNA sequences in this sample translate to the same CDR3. The DNA of the CDR3 is TGTGCCTGGAACCCCGGTTTCGGCGAGCAGTACTTC. Translation: CAWNPGFGEQYF. The V and J genes are TRBV30 and TRBJ2-7; D uncertain. Trimming cost V 4 bases and J 6 bases, with 13 bases left between them. The CDR3 runs to 12 residues. The germline gives CDR1 GTSNPN, CDR2 SVGIG (reference sequence).

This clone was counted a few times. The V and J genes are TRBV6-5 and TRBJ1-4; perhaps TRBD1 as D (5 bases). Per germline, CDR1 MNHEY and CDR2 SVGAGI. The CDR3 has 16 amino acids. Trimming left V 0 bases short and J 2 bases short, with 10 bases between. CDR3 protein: CASSYSPTVTNEKLFF. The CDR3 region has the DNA TGTGCCAGCAGTTACTCCCCGACAGTTACTAATGAAAAACTGTTTTTT.

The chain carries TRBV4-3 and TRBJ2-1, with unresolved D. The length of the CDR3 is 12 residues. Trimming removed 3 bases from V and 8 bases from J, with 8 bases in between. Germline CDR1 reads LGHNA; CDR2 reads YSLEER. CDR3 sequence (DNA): TGCGCCAGCAGCCAGTTAGCTGATGAGCAGTTCTTC. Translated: CASSQLADEQFF.